This TCR beta chain came from a study of sequential checkpoint blockade in melanoma. Turning to the study itself: After both sequences, patients received maintenance nivolumab.

The CDR3 runs to 16 residues. Looked up from germline, CDR1 is KGHSH and CDR2 is LQKENI. The sample's treatment: randomized to nivolumab then ipilimumab (arm A) or the reverse (arm B). As regards this clone: Relative to the germline gene, one junction end is altered; a read error may explain this.

Data came from immunoSEQ multiplex PCR; TCRdb stores just in-frame clones and leaves some out. The sample yields under 40,000 clones, less than 90% seen once. The sequenced sample was CD8+ T cells sorted from blood (inferred from file names), obtained from a patient given nivolumab and ipilimumab in sequence. The V and J genes are TRBV18 and TRBJ1-4, with 8 nucleotides matching TRBD1. The sequence came from a human donor with melanoma. The CDR3: CASSPRPGQENERLFF. The CDR3, as DNA: TGTGCCAGCTCACCACGTCCGGGACAGGAGAATGAAAGACTGTTTTTT.